These T cell receptor beta chains were read from a single sample in a study of CXCR4 blockade with PD-1 therapy in pancreatic cancer. Method: immunoSEQ multiplex PCR; TCRdb's copy keeps in-frame clones and lacks some. The sample lists about 1,700 clones; around 39% were seen once. Input material: tumor tissue. These receptors were collected from a human donor with pancreatic ductal adenocarcinoma. Both conserved end residues are part of each CDR3. Fields, in order: J gene, V gene, clone size, D gene, CDR3 protein, CDR3 DNA. The D gene is left open where the match is weak. Clone size is given for some rows only: seen once, a few or many times, or a class if the clone is expanded.

J: TRBJ2-3
V: TRBV11-3
size: few
D: TRBD2
CDR3: CASSQKLAGGPDTQYF
DNA: TGTGCCAGCAGCCAAAAACTAGCGGGAGGGCCAGATACGCAGTATTTT

J: TRBJ1-2
V: TRBV14
size: few
D: TRBD1
CDR3: CASSQFRTGAPRGYTF
DNA: TGTGCCAGCAGCCAATTTAGGACAGGGGCACCTCGCGGCTACACCTTC

J: TRBJ1-1
V: TRBV11-3
size: medium-sized
D: TRBD1
CDR3: CASSWRDRGRIGTEAFF
DNA: TGTGCCAGCAGCTGGCGGGACAGGGGGCGTATCGGCACTGAAGCTTTCTTT

J: TRBJ2-1
V: TRBV12-5
size: .
D: TRBD2
CDR3: CASGSPVAGSLNEQFF
DNA: TGTGCTAGTGGTTCGCCGGTAGCGGGATCCCTCAATGAGCAGTTCTTC

J: TRBJ2-3
V: TRBV18
size: .
D: .
CDR3: CASSPPGRVDADTQYF
DNA: TGTGCCAGCTCACCACCGGGCAGGGTTGACGCAGATACGCAGTATTTT

J: TRBJ1-1
V: TRBV30
size: .
D: .
CDR3: CAWRRRGANTEAFF
DNA: TGTGCCTGGAGACGTAGGGGGGCGAACACTGAAGCTTTCTTT

J: TRBJ1-1
V: TRBV6-8
size: few
D: .
CDR3: CASSYSSGAGDTEAFF
DNA: TGTGCCAGCAGTTACTCGAGTGGGGCGGGGGACACTGAAGCTTTCTTT

J: TRBJ1-5
V: TRBV19
size: .
D: .
CDR3: CASNRGEPQGSQPQHF
DNA: TGTGCCAGTAACCGGGGAGAGCCCCAGGGGAGCCAGCCCCAGCATTTT

J: TRBJ2-3
V: TRBV6-8
size: few
D: .
CDR3: CASSDSTTDTQYF
DNA: TGTGCCAGCAGTGACTCGACCACAGATACGCAGTATTTT

J: TRBJ1-1
V: TRBV6-7
size: .
D: .
CDR3: CASSSPNRNTEAFF
DNA: TGTGCCAGCAGTTCCCCAAACAGGAACACTGAAGCTTTCTTT

J: TRBJ1-2
V: TRBV1
size: few
D: .
CDR3: CASSQERTGPSGYTF
DNA: TGCGCCAGCAGCCAAGAACGAACAGGTCCGAGTGGCTACACCTTC

J: TRBJ2-5
V: TRBV29-1
size: .
D: .
CDR3: CSSEGVGQETQYF
DNA: TGCAGCTCAGAGGGAGTCGGACAAGAGACCCAGTACTTC

J: TRBJ2-6
V: TRBV9
size: few
D: TRBD2
CDR3: CASSVAVTSGSGANVLTF
DNA: TGTGCCAGCAGCGTAGCTGTGACTAGCGGCTCTGGGGCCAACGTCCTGACTTTC

J: TRBJ2-5
V: TRBV11-3
size: medium-sized
D: TRBD2
CDR3: CASSNSGGQETQYF
DNA: TGTGCCAGCAGCAATAGCGGGGGGCAAGAGACCCAGTACTTC

J: TRBJ2-3
V: TRBV25-1
size: .
D: TRBD1
CDR3: CASSRSGTGSTDTQYF
DNA: TGTGCCAGCAGTCGATCCGGGACAGGCAGCACAGATACGCAGTATTTT

J: TRBJ1-4
V: TRBV30
size: .
D: .
CDR3: CAWSVGQGIEKLFF
DNA: TGTGCCTGGAGTGTGGGTCAGGGGATTGAAAAACTGTTTTTT

J: TRBJ1-1
V: TRBV9
size: few
D: .
CDR3: CASSVDWTMNTEAFF
DNA: TGTGCCAGCAGCGTAGATTGGACTATGAACACTGAAGCTTTCTTT

J: TRBJ2-2
V: TRBV7-5
size: few
D: .
CDR3: CASSLSGTGVTGELFF
DNA: TGTGCCAGCAGCCTATCCGGGACAGGGGTAACCGGGGAGCTGTTTTTT

J: TRBJ2-2
V: TRBV1
size: .
D: .
CDR3: CASSQGDSETGELFF
DNA: TGCGCCAGCAGCCAAGGGGACAGCGAGACCGGGGAGCTGTTTTTT

J: TRBJ2-1
V: TRBV11-3
size: few
D: TRBD2
CDR3: CASSTGRASYNEQFF
DNA: TGTGCCAGCAGCACTGGGAGGGCCTCCTACAATGAGCAGTTCTTC

J: TRBJ1-4
V: TRBV9
size: few
D: .
CDR3: CASQRGELEKLFF
DNA: TGTGCCAGCCAGAGGGGCGAGTTAGAAAAACTGTTTTTT

J: TRBJ2-1
V: TRBV18
size: few
D: .
CDR3: CASSRPVLRNEQFF
DNA: TGTGCCAGCTCACGTCCGGTCCTTAGGAATGAGCAGTTCTTC

J: TRBJ2-7
V: TRBV30
size: few
D: TRBD1
CDR3: CAWSTQGALEQYF
DNA: TGTGCCTGGAGTACACAGGGGGCTCTGGAGCAGTACTTC

J: TRBJ2-1
V: TRBV19
size: .
D: .
CDR3: CASSKGGGGEQFF
DNA: TGTGCCAGTAGTAAAGGGGGGGGCGGTGAGCAGTTCTTC

J: TRBJ2-7
V: TRBV29-1
size: .
D: TRBD2
CDR3: CSARIGSGSYEQYF
DNA: TGCAGCGCCAGAATTGGTAGCGGGAGCTACGAGCAGTACTTC

J: TRBJ1-6
V: TRBV2
size: .
D: .
CDR3: CASSARDARGNSPLHF
DNA: TGTGCCAGCAGTGCCAGGGACGCCAGGGGAAATTCACCCCTCCACTTT

J: TRBJ2-1
V: TRBV9
size: few
D: .
CDR3: CASSERGFGYNEQFF
DNA: TGTGCCAGCAGCGAAAGGGGGTTTGGGTACAATGAGCAGTTCTTC

J: TRBJ1-1
V: TRBV18
size: .
D: TRBD1
CDR3: CASSLQGDTEAFF
DNA: TGTGCCAGCTCTCTACAGGGGGACACTGAAGCTTTCTTT

J: TRBJ2-1
V: TRBV11-3
size: few
D: TRBD2
CDR3: CASRLSGASYNEQFF
DNA: TGTGCCAGCAGACTTAGCGGGGCCTCCTACAATGAGCAGTTCTTC